The present TCR beta chain was sequenced within a study of identical twins. This clonotype was counted only a few times. TCRdb ran MiXCR on the 5' RACE reads and lists one entry per CDR3 protein. This sample has 450,000 or so distinct CDR3 sequences, with 24% found just once. V shed 8 bases and J shed 7 bases, with 12 bases lying between them. The CDR3 runs to 12 residues. CDR1 SGHNT and CDR2 YENEEA come from the germline V gene. This same sample was also taken into another study, of T cells expressing NK-cell markers. That study adds: The study sequenced eight donors, seven HCMV-seropositive and one seronegative. As a fraction of CD8+ T cells, dominant NKG2C+ clonotypes reached about 1.0-8% in six donors.

The sequence came from a woman younger than 30 in good health. The specimen was CD4+ T cells sorted from blood. The chain links TRBV11-3 to TRBJ2-1, with D possibly matching TRBD2 (6 bases). CDR3 bases: TGTGCCAGCGGGGAGGAGAGAAATGAGCAGTTCTTC. It translates to CASGEERNEQFF. Full variable domain (rest looked up from reference TRBV11-3 and TRBJ2-1): EAGVVQSPRYKIIEKKQPVAFWCNPISGHNTLYWYLQNLGQGPELLIRYENEEAVDDSQLPKDRFSAERLKGVDSTLKIQPAELGDSAVYLCASGEERNEQFFGPGTRLTVL.